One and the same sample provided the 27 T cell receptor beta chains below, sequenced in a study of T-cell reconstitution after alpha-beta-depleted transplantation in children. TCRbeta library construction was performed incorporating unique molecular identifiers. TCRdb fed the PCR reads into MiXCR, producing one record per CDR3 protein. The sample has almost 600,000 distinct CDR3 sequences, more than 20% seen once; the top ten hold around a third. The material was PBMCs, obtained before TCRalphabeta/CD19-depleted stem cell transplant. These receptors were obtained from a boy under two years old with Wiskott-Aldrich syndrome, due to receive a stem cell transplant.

The CDR3 loop reads CAIRPAGIWYEQYF. The CDR3 DNA reads TGTGCCATCAGGCCTGCTGGGATCTGGTACGAGCAGTACTTC. The V call is TRBV10-3, the J call TRBJ2-7; unclear D gene. The CDR3 totals 14 residues. Per the germline V gene, CDR1 is ENHRY and CDR2 is SYGVKD. Between the trimmed V and J ends, which lost 6 bases and 4 bases, there was a span of 16 bases.

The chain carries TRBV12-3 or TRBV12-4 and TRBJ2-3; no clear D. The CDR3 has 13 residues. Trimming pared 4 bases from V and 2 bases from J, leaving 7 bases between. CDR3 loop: CASSYLDTDTQYF. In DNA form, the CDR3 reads TGTGCCAGCAGTTATTTAGACACAGATACGCAGTATTTT.

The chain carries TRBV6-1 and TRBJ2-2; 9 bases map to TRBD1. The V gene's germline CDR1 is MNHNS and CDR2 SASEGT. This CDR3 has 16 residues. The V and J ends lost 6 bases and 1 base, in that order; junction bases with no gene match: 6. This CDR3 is CASRPGTGKNTGELFF. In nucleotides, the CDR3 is TGTGCCAGCAGGCCCGGGACAGGGAAGAACACCGGGGAGCTGTTTTTT.

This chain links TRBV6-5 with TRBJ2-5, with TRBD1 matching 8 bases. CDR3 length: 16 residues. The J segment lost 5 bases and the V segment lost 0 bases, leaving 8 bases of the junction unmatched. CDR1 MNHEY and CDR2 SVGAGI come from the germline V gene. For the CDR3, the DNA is TGTGCCAGCAGTTACTCGATCAGGGGGCAGGGTGAGACCCAGTACTTC. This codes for CASSYSIRGQGETQYF.

The CDR3 region is CASSLTRLAGVLTGELFF. The CDR3 region has the DNA TGTGCCAGCAGCTTAACCCGACTAGCGGGAGTACTGACCGGGGAGCTGTTTTTT. The rearrangement uses TRBV11-2 and TRBJ2-2; 12 bases line up with TRBD2. The CDR3 loop spans 18 amino acids. V shed 2 bases and J 5 bases; nucleotides not matched to a gene: 9. CDR1 is SGHAT, CDR2 FQNNGV, per germline.

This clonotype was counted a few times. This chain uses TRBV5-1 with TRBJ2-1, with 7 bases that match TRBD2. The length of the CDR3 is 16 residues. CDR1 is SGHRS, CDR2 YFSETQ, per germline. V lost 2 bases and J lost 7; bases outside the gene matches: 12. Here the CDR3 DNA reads TGCGCCAGCAGCTTTGTTTCGGGGCCCGGGAGGAATGAGCAGTTCTTC. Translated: CASSFVSGPGRNEQFF.

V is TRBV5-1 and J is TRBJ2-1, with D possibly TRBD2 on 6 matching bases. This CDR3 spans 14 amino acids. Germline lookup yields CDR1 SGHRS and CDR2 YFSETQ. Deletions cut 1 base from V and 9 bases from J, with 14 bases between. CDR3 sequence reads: CASSLRWGGFEQFF. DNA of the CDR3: TGCGCCAGCAGCTTGCGTTGGGGAGGTTTTGAGCAGTTCTTC. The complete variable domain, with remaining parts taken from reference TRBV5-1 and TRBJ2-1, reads KAGVTQTPRYLIKTRGQQVTLSCSPISGHRSVSWYQQTPGQGLQFLFEYFSETQRNKGNFPGRFSGRQFSNSRSEMNVSTLELGDSALYLCASSLRWGGFEQFFGPGTRLTVL.

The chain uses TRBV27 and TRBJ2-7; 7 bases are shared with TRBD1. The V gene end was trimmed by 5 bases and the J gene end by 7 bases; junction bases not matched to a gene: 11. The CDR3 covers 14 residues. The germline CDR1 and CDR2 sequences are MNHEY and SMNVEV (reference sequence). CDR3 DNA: TGTGCCAGCAGTCCGACAGGGTGGAGTTGGGAGCAGTACTTC. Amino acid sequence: CASSPTGWSWEQYF.

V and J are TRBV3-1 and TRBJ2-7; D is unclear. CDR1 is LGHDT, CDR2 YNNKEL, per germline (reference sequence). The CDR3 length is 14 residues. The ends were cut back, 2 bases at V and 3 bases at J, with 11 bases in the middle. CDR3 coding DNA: TGTGCCAGCAGCCAATTGGGTCTAGGCTACGAGCAGTACTTC. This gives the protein CASSQLGLGYEQYF.

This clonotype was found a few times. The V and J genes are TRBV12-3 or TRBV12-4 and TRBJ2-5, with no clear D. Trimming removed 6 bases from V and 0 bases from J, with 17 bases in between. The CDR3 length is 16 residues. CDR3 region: CASSPSTPLYQETQYF. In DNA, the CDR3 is TGTGCCAGCAGCCCTTCGACTCCACTGTACCAAGAGACCCAGTACTTC.

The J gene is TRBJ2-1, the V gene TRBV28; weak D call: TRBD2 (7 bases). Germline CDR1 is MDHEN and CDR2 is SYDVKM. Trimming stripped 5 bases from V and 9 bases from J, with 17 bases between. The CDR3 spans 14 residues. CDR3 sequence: CASSPPLGGGEQFF. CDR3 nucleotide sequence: TGTGCCAGCAGTCCCCCCCTAGGGGGGGGTGAGCAGTTCTTC. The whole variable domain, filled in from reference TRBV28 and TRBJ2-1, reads DVKVTQSSRYLVKRTGEKVFLECVQDMDHENMFWYRQDPGLGLRLIYFSYDVKMKEKGDIPEGYSVSREKKERFSLILESASTNQTSMYLCASSPPLGGGEQFFGPGTRLTVL.

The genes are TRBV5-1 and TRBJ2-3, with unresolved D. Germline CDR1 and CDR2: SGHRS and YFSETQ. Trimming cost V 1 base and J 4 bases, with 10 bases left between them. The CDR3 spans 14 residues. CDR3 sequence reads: CASSLPRTPDTQYF. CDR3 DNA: TGCGCCAGCAGCTTGCCTCGAACCCCAGATACGCAGTATTTT.

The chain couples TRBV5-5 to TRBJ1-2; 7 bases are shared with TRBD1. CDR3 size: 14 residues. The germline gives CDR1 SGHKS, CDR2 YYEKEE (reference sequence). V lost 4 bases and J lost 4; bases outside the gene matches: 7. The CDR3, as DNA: TGTGCCAGCAGCATTAGACAGGGCCTCTATGGCTACACCTTC. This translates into CASSIRQGLYGYTF.

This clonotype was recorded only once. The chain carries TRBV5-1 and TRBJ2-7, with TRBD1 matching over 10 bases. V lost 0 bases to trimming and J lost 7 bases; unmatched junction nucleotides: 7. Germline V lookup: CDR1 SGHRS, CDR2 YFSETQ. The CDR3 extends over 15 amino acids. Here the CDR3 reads CASSLGDRGAGEQYF. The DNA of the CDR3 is TGCGCCAGCAGCTTGGGGGACAGGGGTGCGGGAGAGCAGTACTTC. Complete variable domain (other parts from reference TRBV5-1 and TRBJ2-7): KAGVTQTPRYLIKTRGQQVTLSCSPISGHRSVSWYQQTPGQGLQFLFEYFSETQRNKGNFPGRFSGRQFSNSRSEMNVSTLELGDSALYLCASSLGDRGAGEQYFGPGTRLTVT.

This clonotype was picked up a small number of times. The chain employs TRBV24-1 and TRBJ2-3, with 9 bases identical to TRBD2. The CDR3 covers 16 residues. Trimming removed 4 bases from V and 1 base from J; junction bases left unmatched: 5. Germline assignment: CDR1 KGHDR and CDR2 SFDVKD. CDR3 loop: CATSDHRLAGTDTQYF. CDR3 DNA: TGTGCCACCAGTGACCACCGACTAGCGGGCACAGATACGCAGTATTTT.

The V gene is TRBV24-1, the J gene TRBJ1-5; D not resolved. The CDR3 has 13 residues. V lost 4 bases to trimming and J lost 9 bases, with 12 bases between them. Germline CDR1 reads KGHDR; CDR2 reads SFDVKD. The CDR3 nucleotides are TGTGCCACCAGTGAACCGGGTGGGAGGCCCCAGCATTTT. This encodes CATSEPGGRPQHF.

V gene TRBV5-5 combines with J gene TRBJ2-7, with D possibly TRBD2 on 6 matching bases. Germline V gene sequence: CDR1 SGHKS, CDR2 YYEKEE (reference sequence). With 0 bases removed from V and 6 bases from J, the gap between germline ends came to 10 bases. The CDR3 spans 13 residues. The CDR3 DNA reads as TGTGCCAGCAGCTTGGGGGCTAGCGTCGAGCAGTACTTC. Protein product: CASSLGASVEQYF.

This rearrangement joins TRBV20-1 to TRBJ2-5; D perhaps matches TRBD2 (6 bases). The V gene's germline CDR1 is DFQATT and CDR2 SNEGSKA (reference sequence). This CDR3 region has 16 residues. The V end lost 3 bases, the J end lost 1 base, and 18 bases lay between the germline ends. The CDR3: CSARAPRAGSQETQYF. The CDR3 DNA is TGCAGTGCTAGGGCACCTCGGGCGGGGAGCCAAGAGACCCAGTACTTC.

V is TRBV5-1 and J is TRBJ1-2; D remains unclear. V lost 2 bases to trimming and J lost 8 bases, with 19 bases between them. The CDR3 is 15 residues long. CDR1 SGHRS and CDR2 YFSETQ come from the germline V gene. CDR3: CASSFQSLGVTGYTF. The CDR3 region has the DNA TGCGCCAGCAGCTTTCAATCTCTCGGGGTGACGGGCTACACCTTC.

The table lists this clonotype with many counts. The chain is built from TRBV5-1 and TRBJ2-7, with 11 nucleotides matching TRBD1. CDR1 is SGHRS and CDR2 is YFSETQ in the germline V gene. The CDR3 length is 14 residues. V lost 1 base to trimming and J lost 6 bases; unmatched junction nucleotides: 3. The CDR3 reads CASSLSGTGGEQYF. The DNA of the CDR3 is TGCGCCAGCAGCTTGTCCGGGACAGGGGGCGAGCAGTACTTC.

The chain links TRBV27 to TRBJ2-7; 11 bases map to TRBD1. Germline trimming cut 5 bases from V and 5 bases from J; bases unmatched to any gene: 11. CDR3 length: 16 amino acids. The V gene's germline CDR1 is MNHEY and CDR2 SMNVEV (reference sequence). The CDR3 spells CASSRDGTGGSNEQYF. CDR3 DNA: TGTGCCAGCAGTCGCGATGGGACAGGGGGATCGAACGAGCAGTACTTC.

The CDR3 is CASSFTGTGETQYF. The CDR3 DNA follows: TGTGCCAGCAGTTTTACTGGGACAGGAGAGACCCAGTACTTC. The chain is built from TRBV25-1 and TRBJ2-5; 8 bases fit TRBD1. The CDR3 length is 14 residues. Germline V gene data show CDR1 as MGHDK and CDR2 as SYGVNS. The junction had 6 bases not matched to a gene; V was cut back by 5 bases and J by 4 bases. Combining the CDR3 with reference TRBV25-1 and TRBJ2-5 gives the whole variable domain EADIYQTPRYLVIGTGKKITLECSQTMGHDKMYWYQQDPGMELHLIHYSYGVNSTEKGDLSSESTVSRIRTEHFPLTLESARPSHTSQYLCASSFTGTGETQYFGPGTRLLVL.

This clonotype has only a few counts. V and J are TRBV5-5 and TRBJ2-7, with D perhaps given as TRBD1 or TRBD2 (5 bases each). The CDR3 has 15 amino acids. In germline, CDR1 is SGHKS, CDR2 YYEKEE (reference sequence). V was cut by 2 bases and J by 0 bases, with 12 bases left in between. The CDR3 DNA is TGTGCCAGCAGCTTTGTTGGTGGGGGCTCCTACGAGCAGTACTTC. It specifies CASSFVGGGSYEQYF.

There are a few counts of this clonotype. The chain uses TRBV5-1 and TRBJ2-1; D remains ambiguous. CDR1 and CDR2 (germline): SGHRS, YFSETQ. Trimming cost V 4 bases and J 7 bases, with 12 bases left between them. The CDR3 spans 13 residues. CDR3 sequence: CASSIGGRNEQFF. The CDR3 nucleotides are TGCGCCAGCAGCATTGGTGGACGTAATGAGCAGTTCTTC.

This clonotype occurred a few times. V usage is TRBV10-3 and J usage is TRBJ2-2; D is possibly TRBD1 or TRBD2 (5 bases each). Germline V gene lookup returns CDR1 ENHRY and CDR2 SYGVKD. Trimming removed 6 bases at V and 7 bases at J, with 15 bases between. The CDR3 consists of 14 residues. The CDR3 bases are TGTGCCATCAGACCGGGACCAGGTGTCGGGGAGCTGTTTTTT. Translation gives CAIRPGPGVGELFF.

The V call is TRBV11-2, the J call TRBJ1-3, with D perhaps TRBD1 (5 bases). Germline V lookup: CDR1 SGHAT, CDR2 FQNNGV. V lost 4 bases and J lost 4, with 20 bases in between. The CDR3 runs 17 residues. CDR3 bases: TGTGCCAGCAGCTCCTACTCATGGGACCTGAACGGAAACACCATATATTTT. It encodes CASSSYSWDLNGNTIYF.

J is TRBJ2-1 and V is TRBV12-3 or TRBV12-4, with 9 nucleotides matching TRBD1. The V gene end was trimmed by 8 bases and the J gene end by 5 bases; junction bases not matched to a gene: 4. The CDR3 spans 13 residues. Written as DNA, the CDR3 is TGTGCCAGCCGGGACAGGGTCGACAATGAGCAGTTCTTC. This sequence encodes CASRDRVDNEQFF.